This TCR beta chain is drawn from a study of T-cell memory formation after mild COVID-19. This clonotype was found a few times. Antigen: not known. The CDR3 runs to 14 residues. The germline V gene encodes CDR1 MNHEY and CDR2 SVGAGI. Trimming removed 6 bases from V and 0 bases from J, with 11 bases in between. Researchers used 5'RACE with constant-segment primers to make TCR alpha and TCR beta cDNA libraries that carry sample barcodes and UMIs. TCRdb called the 5' RACE reads again in MiXCR, with one record for every CDR3 protein. The table has 55,000 to 75,000 distinct CDR3 sequences, roughly 26% seen once. Points from the study as a whole: Contracting CD4+ clones lay largely in CM and EM, with CD8+ ones residing in EMRA. Clones contracting across day 15 to 85 had a balanced CD4/CD8 profile; later expanding clones leaned CD4+. Some responding clones appeared in pre-infection memory, suggesting cross-reactive memory joined.

This TCR was sampled from a young man who had mild COVID-19 (a few samples of this study predate the infection). Cell type and time point are not known. What was sequenced was PBMCs or a T cell subset sorted from them (not recorded which). The chain is built from TRBV6-5 and TRBJ1-1, with a tentative D call TRBD1 (5 bases). Written as DNA, the CDR3 is TGTGCCAGCAGCGACAGCGTTATGAACACTGAAGCTTTCTTT. It encodes CASSDSVMNTEAFF.